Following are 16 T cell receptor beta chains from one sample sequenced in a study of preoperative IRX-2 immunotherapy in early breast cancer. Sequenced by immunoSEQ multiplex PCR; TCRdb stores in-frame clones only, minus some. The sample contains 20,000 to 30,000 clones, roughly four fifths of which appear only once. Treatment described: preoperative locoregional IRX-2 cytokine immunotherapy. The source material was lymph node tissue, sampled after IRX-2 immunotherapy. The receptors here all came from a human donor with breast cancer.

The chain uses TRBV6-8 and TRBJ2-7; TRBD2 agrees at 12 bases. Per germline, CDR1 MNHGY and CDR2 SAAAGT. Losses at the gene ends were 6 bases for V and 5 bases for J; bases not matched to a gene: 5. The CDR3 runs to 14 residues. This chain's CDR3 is CASSRLAGANEQYF. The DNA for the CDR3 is TGTGCCAGCAGCAGACTAGCGGGAGCAAACGAGCAGTACTTC.

CDR3 DNA: TGTGCCAGCAGTTTACCCCAGTTTAACTATGGCTACACCTTC. Protein: CASSLPQFNYGYTF. The chain couples TRBV28 to TRBJ1-2, with D hard to call. The CDR3 has 14 amino acids. The ends were cut back, 2 bases at V and 1 base at J, with 8 bases in the middle. Germline-derived CDR1 and CDR2 are MDHEN and SYDVKM.

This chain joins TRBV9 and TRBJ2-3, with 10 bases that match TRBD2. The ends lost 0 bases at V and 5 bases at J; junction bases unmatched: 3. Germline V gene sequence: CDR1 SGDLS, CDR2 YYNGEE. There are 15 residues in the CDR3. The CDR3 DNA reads TGTGCCAGCAGCGTAGCTAGCGGGAGAGGAGATACGCAGTATTTT. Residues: CASSVASGRGDTQYF.

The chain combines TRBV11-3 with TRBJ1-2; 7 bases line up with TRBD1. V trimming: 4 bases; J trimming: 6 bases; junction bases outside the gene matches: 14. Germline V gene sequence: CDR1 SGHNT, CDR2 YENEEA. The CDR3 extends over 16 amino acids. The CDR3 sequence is CASSSQGNDPIDGYTF. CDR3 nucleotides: TGTGCCAGCAGCTCACAGGGGAACGACCCTATCGATGGCTACACCTTC. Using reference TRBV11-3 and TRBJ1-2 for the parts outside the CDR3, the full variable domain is EAGVVQSPRYKIIEKKQPVAFWCNPISGHNTLYWYLQNLGQGPELLIRYENEEAVDDSQLPKDRFSAERLKGVDSTLKIQPAELGDSAVYLCASSSQGNDPIDGYTFGSGTRLTVV.

The CDR3 region is CASSLDSLFYGYTF. DNA for the CDR3: TGTGCCAGCAGCCTTGACAGCCTGTTCTATGGCTACACCTTC. This chain connects TRBV11-3 to TRBJ1-2; tentative D call: TRBD1 (5 bases). The CDR3 sequence is 14 residues long. Trimming removed 5 bases from V and 4 bases from J, with 14 bases in between. CDR1 and CDR2 from the germline V gene are SGHNT and YENEEA. Combining the CDR3 with reference TRBV11-3 and TRBJ1-2 gives the whole variable domain EAGVVQSPRYKIIEKKQPVAFWCNPISGHNTLYWYLQNLGQGPELLIRYENEEAVDDSQLPKDRFSAERLKGVDSTLKIQPAELGDSAVYLCASSLDSLFYGYTFGSGTRLTVV.

The CDR3 DNA follows: TGTGCCAGCAGCTCCCTTGTCCGCCCGAGCTCCTACAATGAGCAGTTCTTC. This gives the protein CASSSLVRPSSYNEQFF. This chain joins TRBV11-3 and TRBJ2-1; no reliable D call. Per germline, CDR1 SGHNT and CDR2 YENEEA. This CDR3 comprises 17 residues. Deletions cut 4 bases from V and 0 bases from J, with 16 bases between.

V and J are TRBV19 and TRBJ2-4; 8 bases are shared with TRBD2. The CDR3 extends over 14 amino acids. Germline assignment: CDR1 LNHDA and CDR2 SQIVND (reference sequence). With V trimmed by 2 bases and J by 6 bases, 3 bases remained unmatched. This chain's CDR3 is CASSIKAGANIQYF. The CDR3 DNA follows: TGTGCCAGTAGTATAAAAGCGGGGGCAAACATTCAGTACTTC.

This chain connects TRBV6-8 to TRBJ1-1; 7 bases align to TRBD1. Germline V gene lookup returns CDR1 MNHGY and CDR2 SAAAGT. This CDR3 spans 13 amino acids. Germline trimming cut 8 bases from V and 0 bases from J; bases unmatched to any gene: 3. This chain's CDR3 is CASQGQLNTEAFF. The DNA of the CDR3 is TGTGCCAGCCAGGGACAGCTGAACACTGAAGCTTTCTTT.

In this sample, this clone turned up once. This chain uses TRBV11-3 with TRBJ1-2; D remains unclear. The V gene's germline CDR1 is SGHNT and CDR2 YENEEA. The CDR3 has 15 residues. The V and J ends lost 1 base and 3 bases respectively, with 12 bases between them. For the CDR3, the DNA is TGTGCCAGCAGCTTAGGTGGTGAGGGTGACTATGGCTACACCTTC. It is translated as CASSLGGEGDYGYTF.

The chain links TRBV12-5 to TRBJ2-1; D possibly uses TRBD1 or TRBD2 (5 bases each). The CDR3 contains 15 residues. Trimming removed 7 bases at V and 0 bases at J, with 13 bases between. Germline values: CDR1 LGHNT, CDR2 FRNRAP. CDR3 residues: CASAPGQSSYNEQFF. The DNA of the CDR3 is TGTGCTAGTGCCCCGGGGCAGAGCTCCTACAATGAGCAGTTCTTC.

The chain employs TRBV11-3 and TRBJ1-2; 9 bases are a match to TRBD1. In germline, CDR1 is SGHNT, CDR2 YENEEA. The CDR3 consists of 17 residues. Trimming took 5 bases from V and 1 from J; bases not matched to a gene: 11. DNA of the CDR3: TGTGCCAGCAGCGAGGGGACAGGGAGTCCCTTTAACTATGGCTACACCTTC. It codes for CASSEGTGSPFNYGYTF.

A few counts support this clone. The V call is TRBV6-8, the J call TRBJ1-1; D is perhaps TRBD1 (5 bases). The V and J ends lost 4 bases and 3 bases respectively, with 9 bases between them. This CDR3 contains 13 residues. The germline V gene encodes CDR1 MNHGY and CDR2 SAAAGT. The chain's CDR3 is CASSWGLHTEAFF. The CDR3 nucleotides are TGTGCCAGCAGTTGGGGGTTACACACTGAAGCTTTCTTT.

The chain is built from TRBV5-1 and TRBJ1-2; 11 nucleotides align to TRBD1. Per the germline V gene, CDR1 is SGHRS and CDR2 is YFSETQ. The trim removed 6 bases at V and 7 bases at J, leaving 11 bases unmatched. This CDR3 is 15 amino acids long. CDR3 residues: CASTPRTGGSGGYTF. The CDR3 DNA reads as TGCGCCAGCACCCCCCGGACAGGGGGCTCGGGTGGCTACACCTTC.

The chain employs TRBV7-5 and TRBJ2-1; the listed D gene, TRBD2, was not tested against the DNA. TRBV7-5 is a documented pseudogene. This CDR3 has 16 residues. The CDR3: CASSPTGLSSYNEQFF. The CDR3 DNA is TGTGCCAGCAGCCCCACGGGACTGAGCTCCTACAATGAGCAGTTCTTC.

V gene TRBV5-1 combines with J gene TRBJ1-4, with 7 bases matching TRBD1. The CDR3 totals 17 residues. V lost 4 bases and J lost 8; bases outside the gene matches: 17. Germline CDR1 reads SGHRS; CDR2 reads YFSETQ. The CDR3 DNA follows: TGCGCCAGCAGCCGGGGACAGAACAGGGCAGCAGAAGAAAAACTGTTTTTT. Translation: CASSRGQNRAAEEKLFF.

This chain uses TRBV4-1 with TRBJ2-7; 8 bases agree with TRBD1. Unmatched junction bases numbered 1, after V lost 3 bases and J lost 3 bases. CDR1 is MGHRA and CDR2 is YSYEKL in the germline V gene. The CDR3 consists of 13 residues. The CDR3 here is CASSQGQDYEQYF. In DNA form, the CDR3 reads TGCGCCAGCAGCCAGGGACAGGACTACGAGCAGTACTTC.